The source of this T cell receptor beta chain is a study of chemoradiotherapy in HPV16-positive cancers. The CDR3 is 12 amino acids. V lost 2 bases, J lost 10 bases, and 12 bases lay in between. The V gene's germline CDR1 is GTSNPN and CDR2 SVGIG (reference sequence). Notes on this clone: Its antigen is undetermined.

Study conclusions and caveats: Candidate HPV-specific clones and E7-related TCR motifs grew in tumor during treatment. Functional assays defining HPV-specific T cells used only two HPV16-positive patients.

Only in-frame clones appear in the TCRdb table, and some are missing; sequencing was by immunoSEQ multiplex PCR. Counted here are several thousand clones, approximately 81% occurring once; the ten biggest clones make up under 4%. Over chemoradiotherapy, repertoires were sampled more than once. The rearrangement joins TRBV30 to TRBJ2-1; D is uncertain. The sample was tumor tissue, taken from a patient who underwent chemoradiotherapy. This TCR was sampled from a human donor with HPV-associated anogenital cancer. In DNA form, the CDR3 reads TGTGCCTGGAGTCAACGACCCTGGGAGCAGTTCTTC. Its protein product is CAWSQRPWEQFF. Combining the CDR3 with reference TRBV30 and TRBJ2-1 gives the whole variable domain SQTIHQWPATLVQPVGSPLSLECTVEGTSNPNLYWYRQAAGRGLQLLFYSVGIGQISSEVPQNLSASRPQDRQFILSSKKLLLSDSGFYLCAWSQRPWEQFFGPGTRLTVL.